Sequencing of this TCR beta chain was carried out in a study of T cell clonotyping in hematopoietic cell transplantation. General observations from the study: Higher Inverse Simpson Index values in graft donor and pretransplant recipient predicted broader posttransplant TCR diversity. At the given depth, recipient repertoires were over 97% de novo clonotypes.

Regarding time point: recipient sample about 28 days before transplant, after cytoreduction. Recipient blood drawn about 28 days pretransplant and days 30, 100, 180 after. As concerns this clone: Antigen: not known.

The V and J ends lost 1 base and 0 bases, in that order; junction bases with no gene match: 2. Germline assignment: CDR1 LNHDA and CDR2 SQIVND (reference sequence). The CDR3 loop spans 15 amino acids. The table came from immunoSEQ multiplex PCR; TCRdb's copy has only in-frame clones and leaves some out. The sample records approximately 18,000 clones, 77% being singletons. The rearrangement links TRBV19 to TRBJ2-7; TRBD1 aligns across 8 bases. This receptor was taken from a man in his sixties with acute myeloid leukemia. Some clones in this sample may be carry-over from other donors' samples. Sequencing was performed on peripheral blood mononuclear cells, taken before stem cell transplant. The CDR3 DNA follows: TGTGCCAGTAGTATAGGGACAGGGCCCTCCTACGAGCAGTACTTC. It codes for CASSIGTGPSYEQYF.